This TCR beta chain was observed in a study of T cell clones after liver transplantation. Study-level background: A pre-transplant mixed lymphocyte reaction with TCRbeta sequencing defined graft-donor-reactive clones followed in post-transplant blood. Three of eight recipients were HCV-positive; others had non-autoimmune, non-viral indications.

This CDR3 region has 16 residues. Germline loops: CDR1 SGHAT, CDR2 FQNNGV. Trimming took off 0 bases at V and 6 bases at J, with 14 bases between the two ends. The method was immunoSEQ multiplex PCR; TCRdb's version includes in-frame clones alone and lacks a portion of them. Of some 60,000 clones listed, about two thirds are singletons. The gene calls are TRBV11-2 and TRBJ1-4, with D possibly matching TRBD1 (6 bases). This specimen was CD4+ T cells from blood, taken before liver transplant. The TCR sequence derives from a human donor who received a liver transplant. The CDR3, as DNA: TGTGCCAGCAGCTTAGATCAAGCGACAGGAGATGAAAAACTGTTTTTT. This codes for CASSLDQATGDEKLFF.